The entry that follows covers one TCR beta chain sequence. Germline CDR1 reads LGHNA; CDR2 reads YSLEER. The V end was cut by 4 bases, the J end by 4 bases, with 11 bases between. The CDR3 covers 14 residues. The source of the sample is a study of patients and donors after allogeneic stem cell transplantation. TCRdb re-derived calls from the RT-PCR reads in MiXCR, one entry per CDR3 protein. The table records tens of thousands of distinct CDR3 sequences, roughly 52% of them present only once. Sequences were obtained from blood, either unsorted or a sorted T cell fraction (not recorded which). V and J are TRBV4-3 and TRBJ1-5; D gene unclear. This receptor was identified in a human donor who was either an allogeneic HSCT recipient or a stem cell or donor lymphocyte infusion donor (not recorded which). It is not recorded whose cells these are; they may come from a transplant donor. The CDR3 here is CASSPLIGNQPQHF. The CDR3 region has the DNA TGCGCCAGCAGCCCTCTCATTGGAAATCAGCCCCAGCATTTT.